The 24 T cell receptor beta chains listed next were all sequenced from one sample in a study of T cells after yellow fever vaccination (dated by TCRdb to 2018 to 2020). The treatment or condition label here, explained by the study, means: live attenuated yellow fever vaccine strain. Library construction relied on 5' RACE. The sample was run on an Illumina NovaSeq 6000. Starting from the raw public reads, TCRdb applied fastp trimming at Q25, assembled clones with MiXCR and retained in-frame beta chains. Each CDR3 protein gets just one entry, which takes the most common genes and DNA from the rows behind it. Present in this sample are about 170,000 distinct CDR3 sequences, 11% of which were seen just once. The ten largest clones represent about 38% of the sample. Sequenced here: CD8+ T cells sorted from PBMCs, sampled 15 days after the yellow fever booster vaccination. These receptors came from a young man who received the YFV17D yellow fever vaccine.

The chain couples TRBV7-9 to TRBJ2-1, with 7 nucleotides matching TRBD1. Germline CDR1 SEHNR, CDR2 FQNEAQ (reference sequence). The CDR3 consists of 14 residues. V was pared by 4 bases and J by 8 bases, with 8 bases of the junction left unmatched. In DNA, the CDR3 is TGTGCCAGCAGCTCCTGGACAGGTTTTCATGAGCAGTTCTTC. Encoded protein: CASSSWTGFHEQFF. The whole variable domain, filled in from reference TRBV7-9 and TRBJ2-1, reads DTGVSQNPRHKITKRGQNVTFRCDPISEHNRLYWYRQTLGQGPEFLTYFQNEAQLEKSRLLSDRFSAERPKGSFSTLEIQRTEQGDSAMYLCASSSWTGFHEQFFGPGTRLTVL.

This clonotype was seen a few times. The rearrangement joins TRBV4-1 to TRBJ2-1; D could derive from TRBD1 or TRBD2 (5 bases each). The germline V gene has CDR1 MGHRA and CDR2 YSYEKL. This CDR3 is 11 amino acids long. V lost 4 bases and J 12 bases, leaving 10 bases between the germline ends. This CDR3 is CASSPGAGQFF. CDR3 DNA: TGCGCCAGCAGCCCCGGGGCCGGGCAGTTCTTC.

V gene TRBV13 combines with J gene TRBJ1-2; TRBD1 might be the D (6 bases). In germline, CDR1 is PRHDT, CDR2 FYEKMQ (reference sequence). This CDR3 is 14 amino acids long. Trimming took off 0 bases at V and 4 bases at J, with 9 bases between the two ends. For the CDR3, the DNA is TGTGCCAGCAGCTTAGGGGGGGGCGGCTATGGCTACACCTTC. Translating it yields CASSLGGGGYGYTF.

This clonotype was observed a few times. The rearrangement joins TRBV12-3 or TRBV12-4 to TRBJ1-5; D gene ambiguous. This CDR3 has 16 residues. V gave up 1 base and J gave up 4 bases, with 14 bases separating them. This CDR3 is CASSLDYRTLNQPQHF. The CDR3 nucleotides read TGTGCCAGCAGTTTAGATTACAGAACATTAAATCAGCCCCAGCATTTT.

This clonotype was observed a few times. The rearrangement uses TRBV18 and TRBJ1-2; perhaps TRBD1 as D (5 bases). This CDR3 is built from 13 residues. The germline V gene encodes CDR1 KGHSH and CDR2 LQKENI. Trimming cost V 4 bases and J 5 bases, with 11 bases left between them. CDR3: CASSRGRRYGYTF. DNA of the CDR3: TGTGCCAGCTCACGGGGCAGAAGATATGGCTACACCTTC.

This clonotype was detected a few times. The rearrangement joins TRBV7-8 to TRBJ2-7; the D is unclear. Trimming shortened V by 4 bases and J by 7 bases, and 8 bases separated the two germline ends. CDR1 is SGHVS, CDR2 FQNEAQ, per germline. The CDR3 has 11 residues. CDR3 amino acids: CASSWNLEQYF. In nucleotides, the CDR3 is TGTGCCAGCAGCTGGAATTTAGAGCAGTACTTC.

V gene TRBV11-3 combines with J gene TRBJ2-1, with D maybe TRBD1 (6 bases). This CDR3 is 13 amino acids long. The germline gives CDR1 SGHNT, CDR2 YENEEA. V was pared by 5 bases and J by 6 bases, with 11 bases between. This CDR3 is CASSGGGFNEQFF. The CDR3 DNA reads as TGTGCCAGCAGCGGGGGCGGTTTCAATGAGCAGTTCTTC.

The chain has TRBV12-3 or TRBV12-4 and TRBJ2-1, with 9 bases identical to TRBD2. There are 15 residues in the CDR3. The V and J ends lost 6 bases and 7 bases, in that order; junction bases with no gene match: 10. This CDR3 is CASSPGTSIGNEQFF. The DNA of the CDR3 is TGTGCCAGCAGCCCAGGGACTAGCATTGGAAATGAGCAGTTCTTC.

This chain connects TRBV6-5 to TRBJ1-2, with D possibly matching TRBD1 (5 bases). With 1 base removed from V and 5 bases from J, the gap between germline ends came to 14 bases. CDR1 MNHEY and CDR2 SVGAGI come from the germline V gene. The CDR3 spans 15 residues. The CDR3 region is CASSYWPRGGYGYTF. The CDR3 DNA follows: TGTGCCAGCAGTTACTGGCCCCGGGGGGGGTATGGCTACACCTTC.

This clonotype was detected only a few times. This chain links TRBV6-5 with TRBJ2-3; D gene ambiguous. The V gene's germline CDR1 is MNHEY and CDR2 SVGAGI. This CDR3 contains 14 residues. The V gene lost 2 bases and the J gene lost 3 bases, with 9 bases spanning the gap. The CDR3 nucleotides read TGTGCCAGCAGTTACCAGTGGGTTACAGATACGCAGTATTTT. Amino acids: CASSYQWVTDTQYF.

This clonotype was counted ten times or more. CDR3 in DNA: TGCGCCAGCAGCCGAGCGGGGGGGCGAGGAGAGACCCAGTACTTC. Translation: CASSRAGGRGETQYF. The V call is TRBV4-1, the J call TRBJ2-5; 10 nucleotides line up with TRBD2. The germline gives CDR1 MGHRA, CDR2 YSYEKL. The CDR3 covers 15 residues. The ends lost 4 bases at V and 4 bases at J; junction bases unmatched: 6.

The CDR3 DNA sequence: TGTGCCAGCAGCTACGGACAGGAGATCACCGGGGAGCTGTTTTTT. Translation gives CASSYGQEITGELFF. The chain employs TRBV6-2 or TRBV6-3 and TRBJ2-2, with 7 bases lining up with TRBD1. The CDR3 runs 15 residues. Trimming took 6 bases from V and 4 from J; bases not matched to a gene: 8. Looked up from germline, CDR1 is MNHEY and CDR2 is SVGEGT.

J is TRBJ1-1 and V is TRBV29-1, with D possibly being TRBD1 (5 bases). CDR3 length equals 11 residues. Germline V gene lookup returns CDR1 SQVTM and CDR2 ANQGSEA. Between the trimmed V and J ends, which lost 3 bases and 7 bases, there was a span of 9 bases. DNA of the CDR3: TGCAGCGTTGACCGGGACGGTGAAGCTTTCTTT. It specifies CSVDRDGEAFF. Based on the CDR3 plus reference TRBV29-1 and TRBJ1-1, the full variable domain is SAVISQKPSRDICQRGTSLTIQCQVDSQVTMMFWYRQQPGQSLTLIATANQGSEATYESGFVIDKFPISRPNLTFSTLTVSNMSPEDSSIYLCSVDRDGEAFFGQGTRLTVV.

This rearrangement joins TRBV28 to TRBJ1-4; D unclear. Trimming left V 4 bases short and J 11 bases short, with 11 bases between. CDR1 and CDR2 from the germline V gene are MDHEN and SYDVKM. The CDR3 is made up of 12 amino acids. The CDR3 region is CASSSSHGKLFF. DNA of the CDR3: TGTGCCAGCAGTTCGTCACATGGGAAACTGTTTTTT.

A remark on this clonotype: This clone may be a read error of a much larger clone one base away. V is TRBV20-1 and J is TRBJ1-1; a weak D match, TRBD1 (6 bases). CDR1 is DFQATT, CDR2 SNEGSKA, per germline (reference sequence). The CDR3 length is 15 residues. The CDR3 DNA is TGCAGAGCTTGGTCCTCGGGACACCCGAACACTGAAGCTTTCTTT. Amino acid sequence: CRAWSSGHPNTEAFF.

The rearrangement links TRBV27 to TRBJ2-3; 7 bases map to TRBD1. CDR3 length: 16 amino acids. Germline V lookup: CDR1 MNHEY, CDR2 SMNVEV (reference sequence). The V and J ends lost 2 bases and 1 base, in that order; junction bases with no gene match: 6. This chain's CDR3 is CASSLKGGEGTDTQYF. CDR3 bases: TGTGCCAGCAGTTTAAAAGGGGGCGAAGGCACAGATACGCAGTATTTT.

As concerns this clonotype: Sequence at one end of the junction differs from germline and may be a read error. The chain recombines TRBV19 with TRBJ1-5, with D unclear. Germline lookup yields CDR1 LNHDA and CDR2 SQIVND (reference sequence). The CDR3 contains 15 residues. In DNA, the CDR3 is TGTGCCAGTAATATAGGACCGTACCACAATCAGCCCCAGCATTTT. Its protein is CASNIGPYHNQPQHF.

This clonotype was observed a handful of times. The CDR3 here is CASSGNSDRSSYEQYF. The CDR3 bases are TGTGCCAGCAGCGGGAACTCGGACAGGAGCTCCTACGAGCAGTACTTC. The rearrangement links TRBV4-2 to TRBJ2-7; 7 bases line up with TRBD1. This CDR3 is 16 amino acids long. V was clipped by 5 bases and J by 0 bases; unmatched bases: 10. Germline CDR1 LGHNA, CDR2 YNFKEQ.

This rearrangement joins TRBV29-1 to TRBJ1-2, with 8 bases identical to TRBD1. Germline CDR1 reads SQVTM; CDR2 reads ANQGSEA. This CDR3 comprises 16 residues. V shed 5 bases and J 2 bases; nucleotides not matched to a gene: 13. DNA for the CDR3: TGCAGCGTTAATACAGGGGGAGGGTCCCCCAACTATGGCTACACCTTC. Translating gives CSVNTGGGSPNYGYTF.

This clonotype was recorded a few times. The chain links TRBV10-3 to TRBJ2-3; 8 nucleotides align to TRBD1. CDR1 and CDR2 from the germline V gene are ENHRY and SYGVKD. The CDR3 is made up of 19 amino acids. The V and J ends lost 2 bases and 1 base, in that order; junction bases with no gene match: 14. CDR3 loop: CAISEGGGPGGAGTDTQYF. The CDR3 bases are TGTGCCATCAGTGAGGGTGGAGGGCCAGGGGGCGCTGGCACAGATACGCAGTATTTT.

This clonotype showed up just a few times. The CDR3 nucleotides are TGTGCCAGCAGCTTTCCCCCTCGGGCAGGGGGTCGAGGAACTGAAGCTTTCTTT. This codes for CASSFPPRAGGRGTEAFF. V and J are TRBV7-8 and TRBJ1-1; 7 positions agree with TRBD1. Germline CDR1 reads SGHVS; CDR2 reads FQNEAQ. The CDR3 covers 18 residues. J gave up 5 bases and V 3 bases, and 18 bases lay outside the gene matches.

This clonotype was detected ten times or more. CDR3 residues: CASSLLSSYNSPLHF. The CDR3 coding sequence is TGTGCCAGCAGTCTTTTGAGCTCCTATAATTCACCCCTCCACTTT. The chain carries TRBV28 and TRBJ1-6, with D unresolved. Germline CDR1 and CDR2: MDHEN and SYDVKM. This CDR3 comprises 15 residues. Trimming took off 5 bases at V and 0 bases at J, with 8 bases between the two ends.

In its sample, this clonotype was seen a few times. The gene calls are TRBV7-8 and TRBJ2-5; D uncertain. Germline CDR1 is SGHVS and CDR2 is FQNEAQ. The CDR3 is 13 amino acids. The ends were cut back, 6 bases at V and 0 bases at J, with 8 bases in the middle. CDR3 coding DNA: TGTGCCAGCAGAAACGACCACCAAGAGACCCAGTACTTC. This gives the protein CASRNDHQETQYF.

The sample holds a few counts of this clonotype. This chain uses TRBV7-3 with TRBJ2-3; D may be TRBD1 (6 bases). The germline gives CDR1 SGHTA, CDR2 FQGTGA. V lost 4 bases to trimming and J lost 6 bases, with 11 bases between them. This CDR3 has 13 amino acids. The CDR3 sequence: CASSSQGRDTQYF. The CDR3 bases are TGTGCCAGCAGCTCACAGGGTCGCGATACGCAGTATTTT.